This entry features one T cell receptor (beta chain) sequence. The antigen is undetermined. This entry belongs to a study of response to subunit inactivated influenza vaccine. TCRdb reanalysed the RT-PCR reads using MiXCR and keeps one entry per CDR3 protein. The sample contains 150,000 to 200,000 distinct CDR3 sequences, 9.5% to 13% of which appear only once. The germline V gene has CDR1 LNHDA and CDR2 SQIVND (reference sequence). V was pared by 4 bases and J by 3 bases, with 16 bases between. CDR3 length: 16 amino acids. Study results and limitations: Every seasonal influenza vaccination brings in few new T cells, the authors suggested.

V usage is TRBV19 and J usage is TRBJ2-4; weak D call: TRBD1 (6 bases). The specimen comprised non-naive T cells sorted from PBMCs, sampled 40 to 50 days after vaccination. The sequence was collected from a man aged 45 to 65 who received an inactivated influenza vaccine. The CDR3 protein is CASSSRDINLKNIQYF. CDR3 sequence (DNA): TGTGCCAGTAGTAGTCGGGACATTAACCTCAAAAACATTCAGTACTTC. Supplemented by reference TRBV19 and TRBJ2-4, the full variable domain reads DGGITQSPKYLFRKEGQNVTLSCEQNLNHDAMYWYRQDPGQGLRLIYYSQIVNDFQKGDIAEGYSVSREKKESFPLTVTSAQKNPTAFYLCASSSRDINLKNIQYFGAGTRLSVL.